The rows below give T cell receptor beta chains drawn from one sample of a study of cytomegalovirus exposure and HLA in healthy donors. Clones were read by immunoSEQ multiplex PCR, and TCRdb kept only the in-frame ones, dropping some. The repertoire consists of around 150,000 clones, with about 79% occurring once and the leading ten covering approximately 6.5%. Sequencing used PBMCs. Receptor source: a man aged 50-59 years in good health and CMV-seropositive. The CDR3 runs from the conserved cysteine through the conserved F or W. The D gene is left open where the match is weak. Where a row states a size, it is once, few, many or the class of an expanded clone; other rows omit it.

j_call: TRBJ1-3; d_call: .; cdr3_length: 15; v_call: TRBV30; clone_size: once; cdr3_nt: TGTGCCTGGACTTCGGACAGCCCGACTGGAAACACCATATATTTT; cdr3_aa: CAWTSDSPTGNTIYF
j_call: TRBJ1-1; d_call: .; cdr3_length: 16; v_call: TRBV27; clone_size: few; cdr3_nt: TGTGCCAGCAGTTCTTCAGGGGCACCAAGGTGGACTGAAGCTTTCTTT; cdr3_aa: CASSSSGAPRWTEAFF
j_call: TRBJ1-1; d_call: .; cdr3_length: 15; v_call: TRBV6-6; clone_size: few; cdr3_nt: TGTGCCAGCAGTTACCCGGACAGCACCGTAACTGAAGCTTTCTTT; cdr3_aa: CASSYPDSTVTEAFF
j_call: TRBJ1-1; d_call: .; cdr3_length: 14; v_call: TRBV27; clone_size: .; cdr3_nt: TGTGCCAGCGGGAGGACGGGCCCGAACACTGAAGCTTTCTTT; cdr3_aa: CASGRTGPNTEAFF
j_call: TRBJ1-1; d_call: .; cdr3_length: 12; v_call: TRBV19; clone_size: .; cdr3_nt: TGTGCCAGTACCCAGGGGTGGACTGAAGCTTTCTTT; cdr3_aa: CASTQGWTEAFF
j_call: TRBJ1-5; d_call: .; cdr3_length: 13; v_call: TRBV10-3; clone_size: .; cdr3_nt: TGTGCCATCAGTGATCAGGGAGGTCAGCCCCAGCATTTT; cdr3_aa: CAISDQGGQPQHF
j_call: TRBJ2-2; d_call: TRBD2; cdr3_length: 14; v_call: TRBV2; clone_size: .; cdr3_nt: TGTGCCAGCAGTCGCGGGAGTAACACCGGGGAGCTGTTTTTT; cdr3_aa: CASSRGSNTGELFF
j_call: TRBJ2-1; d_call: TRBD2; cdr3_length: 18; v_call: TRBV4-1; clone_size: .; cdr3_nt: TGCGCCAGCCGCTCCGGACTAGCGGGAGGAATTGCCTACAATGAGCAGTTCTTC; cdr3_aa: CASRSGLAGGIAYNEQFF
j_call: TRBJ2-1; d_call: .; cdr3_length: 14; v_call: TRBV29-1; clone_size: few; cdr3_nt: TGCAGCGTGGGGACTGCTAGCTCCTACAATGAGCAGTTCTTC; cdr3_aa: CSVGTASSYNEQFF
j_call: TRBJ2-1; d_call: TRBD2; cdr3_length: 17; v_call: TRBV19; clone_size: .; cdr3_nt: TGTGCCAGTAGTACGGGACTAGCGGGGGGGCCAGGAAATGAGCAGTTCTTC; cdr3_aa: CASSTGLAGGPGNEQFF
j_call: TRBJ2-3; d_call: TRBD2; cdr3_length: 15; v_call: TRBV7-3; clone_size: .; cdr3_nt: TGTGCCAGCAGCCTAGCGGGAGGGCCCACAGATACGCAGTATTTT; cdr3_aa: CASSLAGGPTDTQYF
j_call: TRBJ1-4; d_call: .; cdr3_length: 14; v_call: TRBV25-1; clone_size: .; cdr3_nt: TGTGCCAGCAGCCTCAGGGCACCGAATGAAAAACTGTTTTTT; cdr3_aa: CASSLRAPNEKLFF
j_call: TRBJ1-5; d_call: TRBD1; cdr3_length: 18; v_call: TRBV5-6; clone_size: .; cdr3_nt: TGTGCCAGCAGCCACATGTCCCGGGACAGTTATAGCAATCAGCCCCAGCATTTT; cdr3_aa: CASSHMSRDSYSNQPQHF
j_call: TRBJ1-5; d_call: .; cdr3_length: 19; v_call: TRBV19; clone_size: .; cdr3_nt: TGTGCCAGTAGTATAGGGGGCAGGCCTTCAGGGGTTGGCAATCAGCCCCAGCATTTT; cdr3_aa: CASSIGGRPSGVGNQPQHF
j_call: TRBJ2-2; d_call: TRBD2; cdr3_length: 15; v_call: TRBV5-1; clone_size: .; cdr3_nt: TGCGCCAGCAGCTTGTTCAGCGGGAGCACCGGGGAGCTGTTTTTT; cdr3_aa: CASSLFSGSTGELFF
j_call: TRBJ1-2; d_call: TRBD1; cdr3_length: 15; v_call: TRBV2; clone_size: .; cdr3_nt: TGTGCCAGCAGAGCAGGGACAGGGAATAATCATGGCTACACCTTC; cdr3_aa: CASRAGTGNNHGYTF
j_call: TRBJ1-1; d_call: TRBD1; cdr3_length: 13; v_call: TRBV9; clone_size: .; cdr3_nt: TGTGCCAGCAACAGGGGTTCAGGTGCTGAAGCTTTCTTT; cdr3_aa: CASNRGSGAEAFF
j_call: TRBJ2-1; d_call: TRBD2; cdr3_length: 16; v_call: TRBV29-1; clone_size: .; cdr3_nt: TGCAGCGTTGAAGATAAAACTAGCGGGAGGAAGAATGAGCAGTTCTTC; cdr3_aa: CSVEDKTSGRKNEQFF
j_call: TRBJ1-2; d_call: .; cdr3_length: 15; v_call: TRBV7-9; clone_size: .; cdr3_nt: TGTGCCAGCAGCCAGGGGCGAGGGGCCCACTATGGCTACACCTTC; cdr3_aa: CASSQGRGAHYGYTF
j_call: TRBJ2-1; d_call: .; cdr3_length: 14; v_call: TRBV6-5; clone_size: .; cdr3_nt: TGTGCCAGCACCCCGAGTCAGGCTTCGGATGAGCAGTTCTTC; cdr3_aa: CASTPSQASDEQFF
j_call: TRBJ2-3; d_call: TRBD2; cdr3_length: 15; v_call: TRBV4-2; clone_size: .; cdr3_nt: TGTGCCAGCAGCCGAGGAGCGGGGGACACAGATACGCAGTATTTT; cdr3_aa: CASSRGAGDTDTQYF
j_call: TRBJ2-5; d_call: .; cdr3_length: 14; v_call: TRBV7-9; clone_size: .; cdr3_nt: TGTGCCAGCAGGACGGCAGGGGAGCGGGAGACCCAGTACTTC; cdr3_aa: CASRTAGERETQYF
j_call: TRBJ1-4; d_call: TRBD1; cdr3_length: 15; v_call: TRBV5-1; clone_size: .; cdr3_nt: TGCGCCAGCAGCCTGTCGACAGGGGCTAATGAAAAACTGTTTTTT; cdr3_aa: CASSLSTGANEKLFF
j_call: TRBJ2-7; d_call: TRBD1; cdr3_length: 15; v_call: TRBV25-1; clone_size: once; cdr3_nt: TGTGCCAGCAGTGAGTCCGGGACAGGGAAATACGAGCAGTACTTC; cdr3_aa: CASSESGTGKYEQYF
j_call: TRBJ2-1; d_call: TRBD2; cdr3_length: 16; v_call: TRBV9; clone_size: .; cdr3_nt: TGTGCCAGCAGCGTAGTCGGACTAGCGGGGATGGAAGAGCAGTTCTTC; cdr3_aa: CASSVVGLAGMEEQFF
j_call: TRBJ2-3; d_call: .; cdr3_length: 14; v_call: TRBV5-1; clone_size: .; cdr3_nt: TGCGCCAGCAGCTTAGAGGGCCTCACAGATACGCAGTATTTT; cdr3_aa: CASSLEGLTDTQYF
j_call: TRBJ1-2; d_call: .; cdr3_length: 14; v_call: TRBV6-6; clone_size: .; cdr3_nt: TGTGCCAGCACCTATGAAAGGGGCCTGGCTGGCTACACCTTC; cdr3_aa: CASTYERGLAGYTF
j_call: TRBJ2-7; d_call: .; cdr3_length: 14; v_call: TRBV6-5; clone_size: .; cdr3_nt: TGTGCCAGCAGTTACTCGGGGCCCTCCTACGAGCAGTACTTC; cdr3_aa: CASSYSGPSYEQYF
j_call: TRBJ2-5; d_call: TRBD2; cdr3_length: 15; v_call: TRBV6-6; clone_size: .; cdr3_nt: TGTGCCAGCAGTCAACTAGCGGGCTCTCAAGAGACCCAGTACTTC; cdr3_aa: CASSQLAGSQETQYF
j_call: TRBJ1-4; d_call: .; cdr3_length: 13; v_call: TRBV6-1; clone_size: .; cdr3_nt: TGTGCCAGCAGTACCGATGGGGGGGAAAAACTGTTTTTT; cdr3_aa: CASSTDGGEKLFF
j_call: TRBJ1-1; d_call: .; cdr3_length: 15; v_call: TRBV9; clone_size: .; cdr3_nt: TGTGCCAGCAGCGAAACAGAAAGTATGAACACTGAAGCTTTCTTT; cdr3_aa: CASSETESMNTEAFF
j_call: TRBJ2-5; d_call: .; cdr3_length: 11; v_call: TRBV20-1; clone_size: .; cdr3_nt: TGCAGTGTTACAGGGCGAGAGACCCAGTACTTC; cdr3_aa: CSVTGRETQYF
j_call: TRBJ2-3; d_call: .; cdr3_length: 20; v_call: TRBV27; clone_size: .; cdr3_nt: TGTGCCAGCAGTTTACTTCAGGGGTCCACGGGTCGTGACACGATGGATACGCAGTATTTT; cdr3_aa: CASSLLQGSTGRDTMDTQYF
j_call: TRBJ1-2; d_call: .; cdr3_length: 12; v_call: TRBV10-3; clone_size: .; cdr3_nt: TGTGCCACACACGAGGGGGTGGGAGGCTACACCTTC; cdr3_aa: CATHEGVGGYTF
j_call: TRBJ2-3; d_call: TRBD2; cdr3_length: 17; v_call: TRBV4-2; clone_size: .; cdr3_nt: TGTGCCAGCAGCCAAGCCCGGGCGGGGGGAGCACAGGATACGCAGTATTTT; cdr3_aa: CASSQARAGGAQDTQYF
j_call: TRBJ2-7; d_call: TRBD1; cdr3_length: 20; v_call: TRBV27; clone_size: once; cdr3_nt: TGTGCCAGCAGTTTATATTTCTCAGGGCCGGGACAGGGTAAGACCTACGAGCAGTACTTC; cdr3_aa: CASSLYFSGPGQGKTYEQYF
j_call: TRBJ2-1; d_call: TRBD2; cdr3_length: 14; v_call: TRBV30; clone_size: few; cdr3_nt: TGTGCCTGGAGTGTAGGACTAGGGCCCAATGAGCAGTTCTTC; cdr3_aa: CAWSVGLGPNEQFF
j_call: TRBJ1-4; d_call: TRBD1; cdr3_length: 15; v_call: TRBV6-6; clone_size: few; cdr3_nt: TGTGCCAGCAGTTACTTAAGGGACAGGGATGAAAAACTGTTTTTT; cdr3_aa: CASSYLRDRDEKLFF
j_call: TRBJ1-1; d_call: TRBD1; cdr3_length: 14; v_call: TRBV5-1; clone_size: .; cdr3_nt: TGCGCCAGCAGCGGCGACAGGGAGGCTAGTGTAGCTTTCTTT; cdr3_aa: CASSGDREASVAFF
j_call: TRBJ1-4; d_call: .; cdr3_length: 14; v_call: TRBV18; clone_size: .; cdr3_nt: TGTGCCAGCTCACCGCCGACTCAACGCGAAAAACTGTTTTTT; cdr3_aa: CASSPPTQREKLFF
j_call: TRBJ2-3; d_call: .; cdr3_length: 16; v_call: TRBV5-1; clone_size: few; cdr3_nt: TGCGCCAGCCAACCCCAACGCGGGGGCCGCACAGATACGCAGTATTTT; cdr3_aa: CASQPQRGGRTDTQYF
j_call: TRBJ2-3; d_call: TRBD2; cdr3_length: 14; v_call: TRBV19; clone_size: .; cdr3_nt: TGTGCCAGTCAAGCGGGAGTAGGTACAGATACGCAGTATTTT; cdr3_aa: CASQAGVGTDTQYF
j_call: TRBJ2-7; d_call: TRBD2; cdr3_length: 15; v_call: TRBV18; clone_size: .; cdr3_nt: TGTGCCAGCTCACCCTCCGGGACTAGGGGCTACGAGCAGTACTTC; cdr3_aa: CASSPSGTRGYEQYF
j_call: TRBJ1-1; d_call: .; cdr3_length: 14; v_call: TRBV18; clone_size: .; cdr3_nt: TGTGCCAGCTCACCAAGGGAGCTAAACACTGAAGCTTTCTTT; cdr3_aa: CASSPRELNTEAFF
j_call: TRBJ1-6; d_call: TRBD1; cdr3_length: 16; v_call: TRBV7-3; clone_size: .; cdr3_nt: TGTGCCAGCAGCCTAACAGGGGGCTCGGGTAATTCACCCCTCCACTTT; cdr3_aa: CASSLTGGSGNSPLHF
j_call: TRBJ2-5; d_call: TRBD2; cdr3_length: 15; v_call: TRBV5-1; clone_size: .; cdr3_nt: TGCGCCAGCAGCTTGGCCTTGACCGGGGGGGAGACCCAGTACTTC; cdr3_aa: CASSLALTGGETQYF
j_call: TRBJ2-5; d_call: TRBD1; cdr3_length: 14; v_call: TRBV11-3; clone_size: .; cdr3_nt: TGTGCCAGCAGCGTCGGACAGGGACAAGAGACCCAGTACTTC; cdr3_aa: CASSVGQGQETQYF
j_call: TRBJ2-1; d_call: TRBD2; cdr3_length: 15; v_call: TRBV19; clone_size: .; cdr3_nt: TGTGCCAGTAGTTTGACTAGCGGGAGGGTAAATGAGCAGTTCTTC; cdr3_aa: CASSLTSGRVNEQFF
j_call: TRBJ2-3; d_call: TRBD2; cdr3_length: 14; v_call: TRBV5-6; clone_size: .; cdr3_nt: TGTGCCAGCAGTTTGGGACTAGCGGGAGAGACGCAGTATTTT; cdr3_aa: CASSLGLAGETQYF